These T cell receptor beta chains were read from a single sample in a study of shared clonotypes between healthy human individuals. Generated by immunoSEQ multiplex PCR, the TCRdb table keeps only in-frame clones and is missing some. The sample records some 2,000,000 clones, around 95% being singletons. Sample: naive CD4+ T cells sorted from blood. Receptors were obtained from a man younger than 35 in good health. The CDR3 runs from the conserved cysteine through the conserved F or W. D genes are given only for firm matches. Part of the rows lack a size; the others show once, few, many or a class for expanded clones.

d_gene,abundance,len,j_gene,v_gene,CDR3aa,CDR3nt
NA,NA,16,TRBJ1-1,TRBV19,CASSIMTAAGNTEAFF,TGTGCCAGTAGTATCATGACAGCCGCTGGGAACACTGAAGCTTTCTTT
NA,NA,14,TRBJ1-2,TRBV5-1,CASSPGGGNYGYTF,TGCGCCAGCAGCCCGGGAGGGGGTAACTATGGCTACACCTTC
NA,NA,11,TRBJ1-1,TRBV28,CASSWSTEAFF,TGTGCCAGCAGTTGGAGTACTGAAGCTTTCTTT
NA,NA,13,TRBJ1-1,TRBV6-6,CASSYSENTEAFF,TGTGCCAGCAGTTACTCTGAGAACACTGAAGCTTTCTTT
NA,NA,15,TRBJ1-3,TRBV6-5,CASSYSVAGGNTIYF,TGTGCCAGCAGTTACTCTGTGGCAGGTGGAAACACCATATATTTT
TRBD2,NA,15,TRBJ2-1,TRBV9,CASSQIAGTYNEQFF,TGTGCCAGCAGCCAGATAGCGGGGACCTACAATGAGCAGTTCTTC
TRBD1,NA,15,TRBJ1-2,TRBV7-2,CASSPGTVPNYGYTF,TGTGCCAGCAGCCCGGGGACAGTCCCTAACTATGGCTACACCTTC
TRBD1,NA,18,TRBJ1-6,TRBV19,CASSIPWNEGQYNSPLHF,TGTGCCAGTAGTATCCCCTGGAATGAGGGACAGTATAATTCACCCCTCCACTTT
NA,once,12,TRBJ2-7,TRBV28,CASSFRGAEQYF,TGTGCCAGCAGTTTTCGAGGAGCCGAGCAGTACTTC
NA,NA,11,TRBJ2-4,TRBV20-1,CSARLADIQYF,TGCAGTGCTAGGTTAGCGGATATTCAGTACTTC
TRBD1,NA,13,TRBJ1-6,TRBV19,CASSLDRGSPLHF,TGTGCCAGTAGTTTGGACAGGGGCTCACCCCTCCACTTT
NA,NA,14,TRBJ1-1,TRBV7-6,CASSLVGGRDEAFF,TGTGCCAGCAGCTTAGTTGGGGGCAGGGACGAAGCTTTCTTT
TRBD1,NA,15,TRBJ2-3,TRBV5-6,CASSLGQGATDTQYF,TGTGCCAGCAGCTTGGGACAGGGGGCAACAGATACGCAGTATTTT
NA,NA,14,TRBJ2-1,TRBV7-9,CASSDRWEYNEQFF,TGTGCCAGCAGTGACAGGTGGGAATACAATGAGCAGTTCTTC
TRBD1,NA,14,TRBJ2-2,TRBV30,CAMTGTANTGELFF,TGTGCAATGACCGGGACAGCTAACACCGGGGAGCTGTTTTTT
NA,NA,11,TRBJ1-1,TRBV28,CASRSIREAFF,TGTGCCAGCAGGTCTATACGGGAAGCTTTCTTT
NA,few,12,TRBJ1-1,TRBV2,CASSVGGTEAFF,TGTGCCAGCAGTGTGGGGGGCACTGAAGCTTTCTTT
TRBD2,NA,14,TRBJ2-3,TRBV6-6,CASSTGGGQVTQYF,TGTGCCAGCAGTACCGGGGGGGGGCAGGTTACGCAGTATTTT
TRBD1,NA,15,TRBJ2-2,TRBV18,CASSPRTGNTGELFF,TGTGCCAGCTCACCGCGGACAGGGAACACCGGGGAGCTGTTTTTT
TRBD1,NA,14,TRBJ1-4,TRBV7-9,CASSFDRGNEKLFF,TGTGCCAGCAGCTTCGACAGGGGTAATGAAAAACTGTTTTTT
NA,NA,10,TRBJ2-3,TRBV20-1,CSARADTQYF,TGCAGTGCTCGGGCAGATACGCAGTATTTT
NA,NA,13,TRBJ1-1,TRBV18,CASSRRGNTEAFF,TGTGCCAGCTCACGACGGGGAAACACTGAAGCTTTCTTT
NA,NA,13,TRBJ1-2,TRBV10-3,CAISDGQPDGYTF,TGTGCCATCAGTGACGGACAGCCCGATGGCTACACCTTC
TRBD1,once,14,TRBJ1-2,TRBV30,CAWSSDRGSYGYTF,TGTGCCTGGAGTTCGGACAGGGGATCCTATGGCTACACCTTC
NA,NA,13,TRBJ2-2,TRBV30,CAWRLREGQRLFF,TGTGCCTGGAGACTACGGGAGGGACAGAGGCTGTTTTTT
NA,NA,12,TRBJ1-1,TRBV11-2,CASSFEITEAFF,TGTGCCAGCAGCTTCGAGATCACTGAAGCTTTCTTT
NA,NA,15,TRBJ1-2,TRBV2,CASSDGRAQDYGYTF,TGTGCCAGCAGTGACGGCAGGGCCCAGGACTATGGCTACACCTTC
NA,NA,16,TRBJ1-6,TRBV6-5,CASSYSTGARMTPLHF,TGTGCCAGCAGTTACTCGACGGGGGCGCGAATGACACCCCTCCACTTT
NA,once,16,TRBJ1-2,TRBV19,CASSPGQLARNYGYTF,TGTGCCAGTAGTCCCGGACAGTTAGCTCGTAACTATGGCTACACCTTC
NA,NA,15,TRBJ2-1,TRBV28,CASSLGDPGADEQFF,TGTGCCAGCAGTTTAGGTGACCCGGGGGCGGATGAGCAGTTCTTC
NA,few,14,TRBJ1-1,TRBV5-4,CASSFGEVNTEAFF,TGTGCCAGCAGCTTTGGGGAGGTGAACACTGAAGCTTTCTTT
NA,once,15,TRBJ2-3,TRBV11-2,CASSPGTVLTDTQYF,TGTGCCAGCAGCCCGGGGACTGTTCTCACAGATACGCAGTATTTT
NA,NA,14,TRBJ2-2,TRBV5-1,CASSFDGNTGELFF,TGCGCCAGCAGCTTCGACGGGAACACCGGGGAGCTGTTTTTT
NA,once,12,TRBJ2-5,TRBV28,CASSGDQETQYF,TGTGCCAGCAGTGGGGACCAAGAGACCCAGTACTTC
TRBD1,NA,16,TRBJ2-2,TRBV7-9,CASPLRQGTNTGELFF,TGTGCCAGCCCCTTAAGACAGGGAACGAACACCGGGGAGCTGTTTTTT
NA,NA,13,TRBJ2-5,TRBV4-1,CASSPHNEETQYF,TGCGCCAGCAGCCCACATAATGAAGAGACCCAGTACTTC
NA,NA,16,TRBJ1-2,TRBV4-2,CASSQERENPNYGYTF,TGTGCCAGCAGCCAAGAACGAGAGAACCCTAACTATGGCTACACCTTC
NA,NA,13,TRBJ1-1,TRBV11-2,CASSALRGTEAFF,TGTGCCAGCAGCGCACTGAGGGGAACTGAAGCTTTCTTT
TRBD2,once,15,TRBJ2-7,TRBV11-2,CASSLTGGRWGEQYF,TGTGCCAGCAGCTTAACGGGAGGACGGTGGGGGGAGCAGTACTTC
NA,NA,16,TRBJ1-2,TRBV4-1,CASSQDPGPSNYGYTF,TGCGCCAGCAGCCAGGATCCGGGACCTTCGAACTATGGCTACACCTTC
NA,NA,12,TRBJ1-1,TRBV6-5,CASSQTATEAFF,TGTGCCAGCAGTCAGACAGCTACTGAAGCTTTCTTT
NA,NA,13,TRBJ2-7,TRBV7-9,CASSPHRVYEQYF,TGTGCCAGCAGCCCACACAGGGTCTACGAGCAGTACTTC
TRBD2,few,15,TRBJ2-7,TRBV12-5,CASGSPSSGSYEQYF,TGTGCTAGTGGTTCCCCTTCTAGCGGGAGCTACGAGCAGTACTTC
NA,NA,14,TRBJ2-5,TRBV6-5,CASSYLGKGETQYF,TGTGCCAGCAGTTACTTAGGGAAGGGGGAGACCCAGTACTTC
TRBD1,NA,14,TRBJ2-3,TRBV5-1,CASSPGTGKDTQYF,TGCGCCAGCAGCCCAGGGACAGGGAAAGATACGCAGTATTTT
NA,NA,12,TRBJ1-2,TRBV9,CASSPQGYGYTF,TGTGCCAGCAGCCCCCAGGGCTATGGCTACACCTTC